A single sample gave rise to the 2 T cell receptor beta chains below, sequenced in a study of cytomegalovirus exposure and HLA in healthy donors. The method was immunoSEQ multiplex PCR; TCRdb's version includes in-frame clones alone and lacks a portion of them. The profile shows about 360,000 clones, 86% of them singletons. What was sequenced was PBMCs. These receptors came from a woman younger than 30 in good health and CMV-seronegative.

The chain recombines TRBV11-2 with TRBJ1-4, with TRBD1 matching over 7 bases. The CDR3 has 18 residues. The V gene's germline CDR1 is SGHAT and CDR2 FQNNGV. Germline trimming cut 5 bases from V and 0 bases from J; bases unmatched to any gene: 12. CDR3 amino acids: CASSHGQVGLATNEKLFF. The CDR3, as DNA: TGTGCCAGCAGCCATGGACAGGTCGGTCTGGCAACTAATGAAAAACTGTTTTTT.

This clone occurred many times. The rearrangement uses TRBV4-2 and TRBJ2-7; 10 nucleotides align to TRBD2. CDR3 length equals 15 residues. Trimming took 1 base from V and 0 from J; bases not matched to a gene: 0. Germline lookup yields CDR1 LGHNA and CDR2 YNFKEQ. CDR3 protein: CASSQGLAGSYEQYF. Written as DNA, the CDR3 is TGTGCCAGCAGCCAAGGACTAGCGGGCTCCTACGAGCAGTACTTC.